The clone carrying this TCR beta chain was picked up one time. Its antigen is unknown. The data were obtained in a study of Tregs in tolerant kidney transplant recipients. Study outcomes and limitations: Validation in larger populations is needed because few patients were studied.

Germline V gene lookup returns CDR1 KGHSH and CDR2 LQKENI. The CDR3 is made up of 19 amino acids. Trimming took 0 bases from V and 0 from J, leaving 19 bases between them. Data came from immunoSEQ multiplex PCR; TCRdb stores just in-frame clones and leaves some out. The sample lists hundreds of thousands of clones, 80% to 85% occurring once. This receptor was obtained from a human donor in good health. The sequencing input was CD4+ T cells from blood. The chain employs TRBV18 and TRBJ2-3; D might be TRBD1 (5 bases). In DNA, the CDR3 is TGTGCCAGCTCACCACCGGGGCTAATTAGTGAATATAGCACAGATACGCAGTATTTT. It codes for CASSPPGLISEYSTDTQYF.